One and the same sample provided the 11 T cell receptor beta chains below, sequenced in a study of blood T cell repertoires in COVID-19. The data were produced by immunoSEQ multiplex PCR, yet TCRdb's version contains in-frame clones alone and is incomplete. The data contain 160,000 or so clones, 70% to 90% of them singletons. The specimen was peripheral blood. These receptors were obtained from a man aged 35-49 years with acute or convalescent COVID-19.

This chain connects TRBV6-5 to TRBJ1-6; the D is unclear. Germline V CDR1 and CDR2: MNHEY, SVGAGI. Between the trimmed V and J ends, which lost 2 bases and 0 bases, there was a span of 8 bases. CDR3 length: 16 residues. This chain's CDR3 is CASSYGRSSYNSPLHF. Written as DNA, the CDR3 is TGTGCCAGCAGTTACGGGAGGAGCTCCTATAATTCACCCCTCCACTTT.

This clone was counted only a few times. V and J are TRBV6-5 and TRBJ2-5, with 11 bases fitting TRBD2. Germline V gene lookup returns CDR1 MNHEY and CDR2 SVGAGI. The CDR3 consists of 14 residues. The junction had 6 bases not matched to a gene; V was cut back by 8 bases and J by 4 bases. CDR3 sequence reads: CASETGLAGETQYF. As DNA, the CDR3 is TGTGCCAGCGAAACAGGACTAGCGGGAGAGACCCAGTACTTC.

J is TRBJ1-2 and V is TRBV6-5, with 7 bases matching TRBD1. V was pared by 4 bases and J by 8 bases, with 7 bases of the junction left unmatched. The CDR3 contains 13 residues. The germline CDR1 and CDR2 sequences are MNHEY and SVGAGI. CDR3 region: CASSLDRAGGYTF. CDR3 DNA sequence: TGTGCCAGCAGTTTAGACAGGGCAGGAGGCTACACCTTC.

The CDR3, as DNA: TGTGCCAGCAGCTTCGAGCGGAACACTGAAGCTTTCTTT. Protein product: CASSFERNTEAFF. The V call is TRBV7-3, the J call TRBJ1-1; D gene unclear. Germline lookup yields CDR1 SGHTA and CDR2 FQGTGA. The CDR3 spans 13 residues. Trimming pared 3 bases from V and 1 base from J, leaving 6 bases between.

The chain has TRBV6-5 and TRBJ1-2, with 7 bases identical to TRBD1. CDR3 length: 14 amino acids. The V segment lost 6 bases and the J segment 3 bases; nucleotides outside the gene matches: 7. Per germline, CDR1 MNHEY and CDR2 SVGAGI. The CDR3 reads CASSEGTAYYGYTF. CDR3 coding DNA: TGTGCCAGCAGCGAGGGGACAGCCTACTATGGCTACACCTTC.

V usage is TRBV5-1 and J usage is TRBJ2-3, with 8 bases matching TRBD2. The CDR3 totals 15 residues. Trimming took 3 bases from V and 4 from J; bases not matched to a gene: 7. The germline CDR1 and CDR2 sequences are SGHRS and YFSETQ. The CDR3 loop is CASSSAGDPADTQYF. The DNA for the CDR3 is TGCGCCAGCAGCTCAGCGGGGGACCCCGCAGATACGCAGTATTTT.

V gene TRBV19 combines with J gene TRBJ1-3; no definite D call. In germline, CDR1 is LNHDA, CDR2 SQIVND (reference sequence). Trimming left V 9 bases short and J 0 bases short, with 18 bases between. This CDR3 spans 16 amino acids. CDR3 region: CASLSQQTFSGNTIYF. CDR3 coding DNA: TGTGCCAGCCTATCCCAACAGACCTTCTCTGGAAACACCATATATTTT. Supplemented by reference TRBV19 and TRBJ1-3, the full variable domain reads DGGITQSPKYLFRKEGQNVTLSCEQNLNHDAMYWYRQDPGQGLRLIYYSQIVNDFQKGDIAEGYSVSREKKESFPLTVTSAQKNPTAFYLCASLSQQTFSGNTIYFGEGSWLTVV.

The genes are TRBV5-1 and TRBJ2-7; 8 bases agree with TRBD1. This CDR3 is 17 amino acids long. After removal of 0 bases from V and 2 bases from J, the junction contained 10 bases not matched to a gene. CDR1 and CDR2 (germline): SGHRS, YFSETQ. The CDR3 coding sequence is TGCGCCAGCAGCTTGGGTGGGACCGGGACAGGCACCTACGAGCAGTACTTC. Its protein is CASSLGGTGTGTYEQYF.

This sequence joins TRBV30 and TRBJ2-1; 7 bases line up with TRBD1. Germline CDR1 is GTSNPN and CDR2 is SVGIG (reference sequence). This CDR3 has 12 amino acids. J lost 6 bases, V lost 4 bases, and 3 bases had no gene match. The CDR3 nucleotides are TGTGCCTGGAATGAGGGGGCCAATGAGCAGTTCTTC. Protein product: CAWNEGANEQFF.

The chain carries TRBV9 and TRBJ2-6; no definite D call. CDR1 SGDLS and CDR2 YYNGEE come from the germline V gene. This CDR3 has 15 residues. Trimming took off 5 bases at V and 3 bases at J, with 12 bases between the two ends. As DNA, the CDR3 is TGTGCCAGCAGTGACATCGGCGTTGGGGCCAACGTCCTGACTTTC. Protein sequence: CASSDIGVGANVLTF.

This chain connects TRBV19 to TRBJ2-1; TRBD2 matches at 8 bases. Per the germline V gene, CDR1 is LNHDA and CDR2 is SQIVND (reference sequence). V shed 0 bases, J shed 7 bases, and the junction held 8 bases outside the gene matches. The CDR3 totals 16 residues. CDR3 in amino acids: CASSIDGAGENNEQFF. In DNA, the CDR3 is TGTGCCAGTAGTATAGATGGAGCGGGGGAGAATAATGAGCAGTTCTTC.